This T cell receptor beta chain appears in the sequencing data of a study of OX40 agonist ivuxolimab in advanced cancers. The assay was immunoSEQ multiplex PCR, and TCRdb's table has in-frame clones only and misses some. Here the sample spans over 55,000 clones, roughly nine tenths being singletons. The CDR3 runs 15 residues. Germline V gene data show CDR1 as MNHNS and CDR2 as SASEGT. V was shortened by 6 bases and J by 0 bases, with 14 bases between the two germline ends. This sequence originates from an adult with an advanced solid tumor such as melanoma, head and neck, liver or kidney cancer. The source material was CD4+ or CD8+ T cells sorted from blood, sampled in a trial of the OX40 agonist ivuxolimab. The rearrangement links TRBV6-1 to TRBJ1-1, with D perhaps matching TRBD1 (5 bases). In DNA form, the CDR3 reads TGTGCCAGCAGGCCGATCGGGGGGGTGAACACTGAAGCTTTCTTT. Translated, it gives CASRPIGGVNTEAFF.